This TCR beta chain derives from a study of T cells after yellow fever vaccination. The germline V gene has CDR1 LGHNA and CDR2 YSLEER. With 0 bases clipped from V and 3 bases from J, the junction kept 2 bases outside the gene matches. The CDR3 extends over 16 amino acids. This clonotype has a count of ten or more. One entry per CDR3 protein results from TCRdb running MiXCR on the 5' RACE reads. This sample has about 68,000 distinct CDR3 sequences, with approximately 7% found just once. This chain joins TRBV4-3 and TRBJ2-1, with 10 bases matching TRBD2. The sequence came from a man between 18 and 35 years old who received the YFV17D yellow fever vaccine. The sample here was CD8+ T cells sorted from PBMCs, taken roughly 46 days after the first yellow fever vaccination. Here the CDR3 DNA reads TGCGCCAGCAGCCAAGATCCTAGCGGGGGCTACAATGAGCAGTTCTTC. Protein product: CASSQDPSGGYNEQFF.